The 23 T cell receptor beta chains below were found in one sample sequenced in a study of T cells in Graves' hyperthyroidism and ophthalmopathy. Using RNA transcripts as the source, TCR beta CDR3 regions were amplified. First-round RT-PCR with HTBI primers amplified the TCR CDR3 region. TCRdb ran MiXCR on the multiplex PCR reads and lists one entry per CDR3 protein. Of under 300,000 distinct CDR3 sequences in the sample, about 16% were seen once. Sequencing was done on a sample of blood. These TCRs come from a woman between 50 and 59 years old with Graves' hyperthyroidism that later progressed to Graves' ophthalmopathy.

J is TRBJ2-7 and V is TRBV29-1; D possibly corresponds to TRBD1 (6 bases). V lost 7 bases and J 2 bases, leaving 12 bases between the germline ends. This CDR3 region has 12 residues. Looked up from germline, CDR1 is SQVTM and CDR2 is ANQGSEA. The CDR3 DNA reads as TGCAGCGCATTCAGGGGACCCTACGAGCAGTACTTC. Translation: CSAFRGPYEQYF.

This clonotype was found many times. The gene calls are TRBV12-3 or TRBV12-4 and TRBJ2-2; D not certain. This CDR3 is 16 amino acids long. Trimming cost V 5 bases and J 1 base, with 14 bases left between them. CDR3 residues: CASSPRSRWNTGELFF. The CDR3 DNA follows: TGTGCCAGCAGTCCCCGGAGCAGGTGGAACACCGGGGAGCTGTTTTTT.

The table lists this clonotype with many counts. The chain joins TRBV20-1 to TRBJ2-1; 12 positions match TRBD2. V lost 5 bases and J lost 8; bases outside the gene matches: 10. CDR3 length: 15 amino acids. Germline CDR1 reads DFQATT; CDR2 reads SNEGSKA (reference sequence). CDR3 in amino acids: CSASGPASGRDEQFF. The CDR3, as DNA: TGCAGTGCTTCTGGACCGGCTAGCGGGAGGGATGAGCAGTTCTTC.

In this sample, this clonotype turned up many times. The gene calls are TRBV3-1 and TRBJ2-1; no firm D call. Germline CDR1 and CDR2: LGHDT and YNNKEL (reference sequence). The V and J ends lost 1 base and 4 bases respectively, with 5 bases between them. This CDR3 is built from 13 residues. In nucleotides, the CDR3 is TGTGCCAGCAGCCAAGTGGGGTACAATGAGCAGTTCTTC. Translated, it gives CASSQVGYNEQFF.

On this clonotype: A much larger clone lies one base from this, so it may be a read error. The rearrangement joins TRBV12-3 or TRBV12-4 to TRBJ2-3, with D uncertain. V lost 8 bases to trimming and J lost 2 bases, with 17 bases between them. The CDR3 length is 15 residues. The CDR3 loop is CASGTEARYTDTQYF. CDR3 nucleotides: TGTGCCAGCGGTACCGAGGCGCGGTACACAGATACGCAGTATTTT.

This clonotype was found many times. CDR3: CASSPSSSVIEAFF. DNA for the CDR3: TGTGCCAGCTCACCCTCAAGCTCGGTAATTGAAGCTTTCTTT. The rearrangement links TRBV18 to TRBJ1-1; D is unclear. V lost 3 bases and J lost 7, with 15 bases in between. The CDR3 loop spans 14 amino acids. CDR1 KGHSH and CDR2 LQKENI come from the germline V gene. Full variable domain (missing parts from reference TRBV18 and TRBJ1-1): NAGVMQNPRHLVRRRGQEARLRCSPMKGHSHVYWYRQLPEEGLKFMVYLQKENIIDESGMPKERFSAEFPKEGPSILRIQQVVRGDSAAYFCASSPSSSVIEAFFGQGTRLTVV.

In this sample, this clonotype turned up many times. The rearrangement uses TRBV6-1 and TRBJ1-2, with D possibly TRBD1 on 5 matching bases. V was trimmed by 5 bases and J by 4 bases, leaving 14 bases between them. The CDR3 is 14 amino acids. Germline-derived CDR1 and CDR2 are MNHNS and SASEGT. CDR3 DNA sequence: TGTGCCAGCAGTAAAATAAGGGGAACCTATGGCTACACCTTC. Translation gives CASSKIRGTYGYTF.

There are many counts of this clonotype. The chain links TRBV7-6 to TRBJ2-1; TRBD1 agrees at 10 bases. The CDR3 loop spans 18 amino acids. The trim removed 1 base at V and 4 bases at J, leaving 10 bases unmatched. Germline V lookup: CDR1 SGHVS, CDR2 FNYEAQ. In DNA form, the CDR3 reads TGTGCCAGCAGCTTAGGATCGGCGGGACAGGGGTTTTACAATGAGCAGTTCTTC. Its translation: CASSLGSAGQGFYNEQFF.

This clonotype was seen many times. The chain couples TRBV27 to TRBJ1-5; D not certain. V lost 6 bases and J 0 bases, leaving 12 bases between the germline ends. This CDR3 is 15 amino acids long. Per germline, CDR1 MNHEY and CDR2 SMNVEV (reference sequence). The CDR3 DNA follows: TGTGCCAGCAGCCCGCACCGGGATAGCAATCAGCCCCAGCATTTT. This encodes CASSPHRDSNQPQHF.

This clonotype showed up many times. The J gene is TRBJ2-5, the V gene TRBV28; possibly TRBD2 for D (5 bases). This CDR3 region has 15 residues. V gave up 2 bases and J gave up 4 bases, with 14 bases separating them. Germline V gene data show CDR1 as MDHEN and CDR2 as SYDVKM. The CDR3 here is CASSLGAAGRETQYF. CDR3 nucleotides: TGTGCCAGCAGTTTAGGAGCGGCTGGTCGAGAGACCCAGTACTTC.

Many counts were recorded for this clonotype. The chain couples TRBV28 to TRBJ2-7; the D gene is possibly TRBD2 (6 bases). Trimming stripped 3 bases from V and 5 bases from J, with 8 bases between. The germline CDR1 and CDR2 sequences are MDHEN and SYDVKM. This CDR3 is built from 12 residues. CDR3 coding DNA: TGTGCCAGCAGTTTGGGGAGGAACGAGCAGTACTTC. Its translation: CASSLGRNEQYF. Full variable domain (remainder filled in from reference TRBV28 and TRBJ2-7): DVKVTQSSRYLVKRTGEKVFLECVQDMDHENMFWYRQDPGLGLRLIYFSYDVKMKEKGDIPEGYSVSREKKERFSLILESASTNQTSMYLCASSLGRNEQYFGPGTRLTVT.

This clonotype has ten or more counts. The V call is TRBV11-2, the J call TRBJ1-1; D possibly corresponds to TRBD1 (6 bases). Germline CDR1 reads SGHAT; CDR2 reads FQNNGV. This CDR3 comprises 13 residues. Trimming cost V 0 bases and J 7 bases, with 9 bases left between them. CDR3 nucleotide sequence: TGTGCCAGCAGCTTAGATCTCAGGGGTGAAGCTTTCTTT. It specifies CASSLDLRGEAFF.

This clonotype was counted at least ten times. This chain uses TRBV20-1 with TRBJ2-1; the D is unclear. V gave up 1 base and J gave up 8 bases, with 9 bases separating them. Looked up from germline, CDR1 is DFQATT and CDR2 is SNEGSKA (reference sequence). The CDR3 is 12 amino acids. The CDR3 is CSARGMVDEQFF. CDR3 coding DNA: TGCAGTGCTAGAGGGATGGTAGATGAGCAGTTCTTC.

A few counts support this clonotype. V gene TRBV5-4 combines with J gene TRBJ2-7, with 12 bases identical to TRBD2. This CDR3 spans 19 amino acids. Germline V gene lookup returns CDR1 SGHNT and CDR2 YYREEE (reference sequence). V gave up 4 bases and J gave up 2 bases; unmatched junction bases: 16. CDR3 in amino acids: CASSPGPTSGRILPYEQYF. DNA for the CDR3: TGTGCCAGCAGCCCCGGCCCCACTAGCGGGAGGATCCTCCCCTACGAGCAGTACTTC.

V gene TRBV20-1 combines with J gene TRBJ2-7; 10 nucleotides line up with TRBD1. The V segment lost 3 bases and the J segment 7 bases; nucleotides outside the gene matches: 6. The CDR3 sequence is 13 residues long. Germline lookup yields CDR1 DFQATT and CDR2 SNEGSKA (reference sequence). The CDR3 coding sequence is TGCAGTGCTAGGCGGGACAGGGGTAGAGAGCAGTACTTC. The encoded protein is CSARRDRGREQYF.

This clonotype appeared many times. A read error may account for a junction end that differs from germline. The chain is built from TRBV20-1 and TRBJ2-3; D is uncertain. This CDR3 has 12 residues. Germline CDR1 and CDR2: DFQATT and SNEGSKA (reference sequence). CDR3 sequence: CSARVYLDTQYF. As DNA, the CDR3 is TGCAGTGCCAGAGTATACTTAGATACGCAGTATTTT.

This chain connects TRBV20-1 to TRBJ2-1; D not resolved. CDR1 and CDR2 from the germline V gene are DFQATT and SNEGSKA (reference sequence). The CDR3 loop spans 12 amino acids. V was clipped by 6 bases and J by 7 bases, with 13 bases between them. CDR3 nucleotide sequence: TGCAGTGCCAGCCTACCTCCGAATGAGCAGTTCTTC. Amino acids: CSASLPPNEQFF.

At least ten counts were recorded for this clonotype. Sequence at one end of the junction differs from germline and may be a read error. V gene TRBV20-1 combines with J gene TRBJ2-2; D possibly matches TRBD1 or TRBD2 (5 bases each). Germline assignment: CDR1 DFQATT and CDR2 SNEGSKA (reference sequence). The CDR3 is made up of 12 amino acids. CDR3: CSASVGDGGLFF. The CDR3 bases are TGCAGTGCTAGCGTGGGGGATGGGGGGCTGTTTTTT.

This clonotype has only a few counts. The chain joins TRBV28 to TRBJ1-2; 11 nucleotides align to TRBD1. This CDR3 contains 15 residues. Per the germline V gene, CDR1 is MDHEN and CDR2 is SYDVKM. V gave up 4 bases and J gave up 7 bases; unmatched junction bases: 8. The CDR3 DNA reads TGTGCCAGCAGTTCCGAAGGACAGGGGGCATTTGGCTACACCTTC. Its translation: CASSSEGQGAFGYTF.

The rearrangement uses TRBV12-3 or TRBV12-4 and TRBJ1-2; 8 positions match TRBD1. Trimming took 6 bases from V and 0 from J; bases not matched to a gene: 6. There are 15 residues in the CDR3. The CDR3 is CASRGGTGTNYGYTF. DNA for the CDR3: TGTGCCAGCAGGGGGGGGACAGGAACTAACTATGGCTACACCTTC.

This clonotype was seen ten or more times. The CDR3 nucleotides are TGCAGTGCTAGAGACCACGGGGCTAGGGGCTACACCTTC. It specifies CSARDHGARGYTF. The gene calls are TRBV20-1 and TRBJ1-2, with D maybe TRBD1 (5 bases). Trimming pared 0 bases from V and 8 bases from J, leaving 13 bases between. The CDR3 is made up of 13 amino acids. The germline gives CDR1 DFQATT, CDR2 SNEGSKA (reference sequence).

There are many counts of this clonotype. CDR3 in DNA: TGCAGTGCTAGAGATAGCGGGAGGTTGAATGAGCAGTTCTTC. Protein sequence: CSARDSGRLNEQFF. V and J are TRBV20-1 and TRBJ2-1; 10 bases are a match to TRBD2. Germline V gene sequence: CDR1 DFQATT, CDR2 SNEGSKA (reference sequence). The V gene end was trimmed by 0 bases and the J gene end by 7 bases; junction bases not matched to a gene: 3. The CDR3 is 14 residues long.

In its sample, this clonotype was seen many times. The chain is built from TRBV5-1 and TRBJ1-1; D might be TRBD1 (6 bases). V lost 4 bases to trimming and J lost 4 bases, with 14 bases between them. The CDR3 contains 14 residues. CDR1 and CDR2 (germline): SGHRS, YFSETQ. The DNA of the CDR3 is TGCGCCAGCAGCCCCGAGGGGGGACCCACTGAAGCTTTCTTT. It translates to CASSPEGGPTEAFF.